One and the same sample provided the 2 T cell receptor beta chains below, sequenced in a study of radiotherapy plus CTLA-4 blockade in lung cancer. Measured with immunoSEQ multiplex PCR; TCRdb has only the in-frame clones, and not every one. The top ten clones hold about 3.5% of a sample with about 98,000 clones, approximately 78% of them seen once. The sequences come from peripheral blood, collected from a patient treated with radiotherapy plus ipilimumab. The receptors here all came from a human donor with non-small cell lung cancer who had a partial response to radiotherapy plus ipilimumab.

The V gene is TRBV6-1, the J gene TRBJ1-1; D perhaps matches TRBD1 (5 bases). This CDR3 comprises 11 residues. V was trimmed by 6 bases and J by 7 bases, leaving 9 bases between them. Germline V CDR1 and CDR2: MNHNS, SASEGT. The CDR3 nucleotides read TGTGCCAGCAGGCGACAGCTTGAAGCTTTCTTT. Encoded protein: CASRRQLEAFF.

The chain employs TRBV6-5 and TRBJ2-5; a weak D match, TRBD2 (6 bases). Looked up from germline, CDR1 is MNHEY and CDR2 is SVGAGI. Trimming pared 0 bases from V and 3 bases from J, leaving 11 bases between. This CDR3 contains 15 residues. The CDR3 DNA sequence: TGTGCCAGCAGTTACTCGGGCGCGGGAAAAGAGACCCAGTACTTC. As protein: CASSYSGAGKETQYF.